This TCR beta chain was sequenced for a study of PD-1 blockade in mismatch repair-deficient tumors. Study background: Patients had approximately 11 mismatch repair-deficient cancer types, all previously treated and progressing.

Produced via immunoSEQ multiplex PCR; TCRdb's table is partial and in-frame only. The top ten clones hold 12% of a sample with some 130,000 clones, roughly 90% of them seen once. The V segment lost 3 bases and the J segment 0 bases; nucleotides outside the gene matches: 3. CDR3 length equals 17 residues. Germline V CDR1 and CDR2: SGHTA, FQGTGA. Sequenced here: peripheral blood, sampled approximately 72 weeks after starting pembrolizumab. The clonotype comes from an adult with mismatch repair-deficient cancer. The chain carries TRBV7-3 and TRBJ2-6; 9 bases align to TRBD1. CDR3 residues: CASSLGQGFSGANVLTF. The DNA of the CDR3 is TGTGCCAGCAGCTTGGGACAGGGCTTCTCTGGGGCCAACGTCCTGACTTTC.